This paragraph reports one T cell receptor (beta chain). Its matching antigen is unknown. J was trimmed by 5 bases and V by 4 bases; bases with no gene match: 8. Germline V lookup: CDR1 SGHRS, CDR2 YFSETQ. The CDR3 runs to 14 residues. Every participating donor gave one draw, a heparinised blood sample averaging roughly 0.12 L. CD4+ naive, central memory, regulatory and stem cell-like memory cells were sorted via CD45RO/CCR7/CD25/CD127/CD95/CD27. The data were taken from a study of beta chain features in type 1 diabetes. Overall study results and limits: Whatever favoring of shorter templates PCR might show would apply equally to patients and controls. TCRB CDR3s from Type 1 diabetes patients were moderately but significantly shorter in all four CD4+ subsets.

Expressed TCRB transcripts were sequenced after all isolated RNA was converted to cDNA. Regulatory, naive and central memory T cell samples averaged approximately 3.4 million reads. Assay used: immunoSEQ multiplex PCR; TCRdb lists only in-frame clones, some missing. The table has hundreds of thousands of clones, roughly a tenth seen once; the top ten hold about 0.018%. The sample consisted of naive CD4+ T cells from blood. The chain couples TRBV5-1 to TRBJ2-5; 7 bases are a match to TRBD1. This receptor was taken from a man in his thirties or forties with type 1 diabetes. This chain's CDR3 is CASSPGTERETQYF. CDR3 sequence (DNA): TGCGCCAGCAGCCCCGGGACAGAGAGGGAGACCCAGTACTTC.